The 22 T cell receptor beta chains listed next were all sequenced from one sample in a study of cytomegalovirus exposure and HLA in healthy donors. PCR employed 60 Vbeta and 13 Jbeta primers. Measured with immunoSEQ multiplex PCR; TCRdb has only the in-frame clones, and not every one. The profile shows roughly 200,000 clones, roughly four fifths of them singletons. Sequencing was done on a sample of PBMCs. Receptor source: a man under 40 in good health and CMV-seronegative.

The chain has TRBV28 and TRBJ1-5; possibly TRBD1 for D (5 bases). Looked up from germline, CDR1 is MDHEN and CDR2 is SYDVKM. V lost 5 bases, J lost 2 bases, and 19 bases lay in between. There are 17 residues in the CDR3. The CDR3: CASSASGMWLGNQPQHF. The CDR3 nucleotides are TGTGCCAGCAGTGCCTCAGGGATGTGGCTTGGCAATCAGCCCCAGCATTTT.

V is TRBV5-1 and J is TRBJ2-1; TRBD2 is a possible D gene (6 bases). Germline CDR1 SGHRS, CDR2 YFSETQ. The CDR3 sequence is 16 residues long. V was pared by 0 bases and J by 3 bases, with 13 bases between. CDR3: CASSLAPSVDYNEQFF. As DNA, the CDR3 is TGCGCCAGCAGCTTGGCCCCTAGCGTTGACTACAATGAGCAGTTCTTC. Looking up the rest from reference TRBV5-1 and TRBJ2-1 gives the full variable domain: KAGVTQTPRYLIKTRGQQVTLSCSPISGHRSVSWYQQTPGQGLQFLFEYFSETQRNKGNFPGRFSGRQFSNSRSEMNVSTLELGDSALYLCASSLAPSVDYNEQFFGPGTRLTVL.

This clone was picked up one time. J is TRBJ1-1 and V is TRBV7-9, with 7 bases matching TRBD1. With 0 bases clipped from V and 7 bases from J, the junction kept 5 bases outside the gene matches. Germline values: CDR1 SEHNR, CDR2 FQNEAQ (reference sequence). The CDR3 runs to 14 residues. CDR3 residues: CASSLAGTVYEAFF. The CDR3 region has the DNA TGTGCCAGCAGCTTAGCCGGGACAGTGTATGAAGCTTTCTTT. Filled out from reference TRBV7-9 and TRBJ1-1, the complete variable domain reads DTGVSQNPRHKITKRGQNVTFRCDPISEHNRLYWYRQTLGQGPEFLTYFQNEAQLEKSRLLSDRFSAERPKGSFSTLEIQRTEQGDSAMYLCASSLAGTVYEAFFGQGTRLTVV.

This clone was counted only a few times. V and J are TRBV11-2 and TRBJ2-2, with unresolved D. The CDR3 runs to 15 residues. Trimming shortened V by 1 base and J by 6 bases, and 12 bases separated the two germline ends. Germline CDR1 reads SGHAT; CDR2 reads FQNNGV. Here the CDR3 reads CASSLVAPGPGELFF. In DNA form, the CDR3 reads TGTGCCAGCAGCTTAGTAGCCCCGGGTCCCGGGGAGCTGTTTTTT.

The chain joins TRBV4-1 to TRBJ2-5; D is unclear. Germline CDR1 MGHRA, CDR2 YSYEKL. Between the trimmed V and J ends, which lost 1 base and 4 bases, there was a span of 13 bases. CDR3 length: 15 residues. CDR3 sequence: CASSQVGQRTETQYF. The CDR3, as DNA: TGCGCCAGCAGCCAAGTTGGGCAGAGAACAGAGACCCAGTACTTC.

The chain is built from TRBV7-6 and TRBJ2-3; 14 nucleotides align to TRBD2. This CDR3 comprises 18 residues. Germline trimming cut 3 bases from V and 8 bases from J; bases unmatched to any gene: 13. From germline, CDR1 is SGHVS and CDR2 FNYEAQ. The CDR3 is CASSLGLAGEGSIGTQYF. The CDR3 coding sequence is TGTGCCAGCAGCTTGGGACTAGCGGGAGAGGGGAGTATCGGTACGCAGTATTTT.

This chain links TRBV5-6 with TRBJ2-1, with TRBD1 matching over 8 bases. Germline V gene lookup returns CDR1 SGHDT and CDR2 YYEEEE. The CDR3 loop spans 14 amino acids. V gave up 3 bases and J gave up 9 bases; unmatched junction bases: 8. The CDR3 DNA sequence: TGTGCCAGCAGCTCTCAGGGGGCCATGGTTGAGCAGTTCTTC. It specifies CASSSQGAMVEQFF. Full variable domain (missing parts from reference TRBV5-6 and TRBJ2-1): DAGVTQSPTHLIKTRGQQVTLRCSPKSGHDTVSWYQQALGQGPQFIFQYYEEEERQRGNFPDRFSGHQFPNYSSELNVNALLLGDSALYLCASSSQGAMVEQFFGPGTRLTVL.

The V call is TRBV2, the J call TRBJ2-1; the D gene is possibly TRBD2 (5 bases). The V gene's germline CDR1 is SNHLY and CDR2 FYNNEI. This CDR3 comprises 15 residues. V was pared by 8 bases and J by 0 bases, with 14 bases between. CDR3 coding DNA: TGTGCCAGCGAGGGCGCAGAGCTCTCCTACAATGAGCAGTTCTTC. Translated: CASEGAELSYNEQFF.

The V and J genes are TRBV30 and TRBJ2-1, with 9 bases lining up with TRBD2. The CDR3 runs to 14 residues. Germline CDR1 reads GTSNPN; CDR2 reads SVGIG (reference sequence). The ends lost 3 bases at V and 9 bases at J; junction bases unmatched: 9. DNA of the CDR3: TGTGCCTGGAGAAGGGTAGCGGGAGAGGCTGAGCAGTTCTTC. Translation gives CAWRRVAGEAEQFF.

The V and J genes are TRBV6-5 and TRBJ1-1; the D is unclear. Germline V gene sequence: CDR1 MNHEY, CDR2 SVGAGI. The ends were cut back, 6 bases at V and 3 bases at J, with 8 bases in the middle. This CDR3 is built from 12 residues. CDR3: CASRTRDTEAFF. The DNA for the CDR3 is TGTGCCAGCAGGACGAGGGACACTGAAGCTTTCTTT.

This chain links TRBV2 with TRBJ1-1, with D uncertain. V was clipped by 6 bases and J by 2 bases, with 10 bases between them. From germline, CDR1 is SNHLY and CDR2 FYNNEI. The CDR3 is 13 residues long. This chain's CDR3 is CASRGTTNTEAFF. DNA for the CDR3: TGTGCCAGCAGGGGCACAACCAACACTGAAGCTTTCTTT.

The chain combines TRBV6-5 with TRBJ2-5; TRBD1 might be the D (6 bases). CDR1 MNHEY and CDR2 SVGAGI come from the germline V gene. Trimming stripped 2 bases from V and 8 bases from J, with 12 bases between. The CDR3 spans 13 residues. CDR3 in amino acids: CASSYGWTDTQYF. The CDR3 DNA follows: TGTGCCAGCAGTTACGGATGGACAGACACCCAGTACTTC.

The chain uses TRBV28 and TRBJ2-5; weak D call: TRBD2 (6 bases). The V gene lost 10 bases and the J gene lost 3 bases, with 21 bases spanning the gap. This CDR3 region has 15 residues. The germline gives CDR1 MDHEN, CDR2 SYDVKM. The CDR3 reads CATRTVRDLEETQYF. In DNA form, the CDR3 reads TGTGCCACTCGGACCGTGCGGGATTTGGAAGAGACCCAGTACTTC.

This sequence joins TRBV5-1 and TRBJ1-3; D perhaps matches TRBD1 (6 bases). Looked up from germline, CDR1 is SGHRS and CDR2 is YFSETQ. The ends were cut back, 0 bases at V and 4 bases at J, with 23 bases in the middle. There are 19 residues in the CDR3. CDR3 amino acids: CASSLGRVGAGGTGNTIYF. CDR3 nucleotide sequence: TGCGCCAGCAGCTTGGGACGAGTGGGTGCGGGGGGCACAGGAAACACCATATATTTT.

This clone was seen only a few times. This CDR3 is CASSSTGFGYTF. The DNA of the CDR3 is TGTGCCAGCAGTTCGACAGGGTTTGGCTACACCTTC. This chain uses TRBV28 with TRBJ1-2; the match to TRBD1 covers 7 bases. After removal of 4 bases from V and 7 bases from J, the junction contained 3 bases not matched to a gene. The CDR3 runs 12 residues. Germline V lookup: CDR1 MDHEN, CDR2 SYDVKM.

This clone showed up just once. Other DNA sequences within the sample encode an identical CDR3. This chain joins TRBV6-4 and TRBJ2-2; TRBD2 might be the D (7 bases). This CDR3 is built from 15 residues. In germline, CDR1 is MRHNA, CDR2 SNTAGT. The V and J ends lost 8 bases and 5 bases respectively, with 18 bases between them. The CDR3 nucleotides are TGTGCCAGCCGGACAGCGGGAAGGGGGACCGGGGAGCTGTTTTTT. Translated: CASRTAGRGTGELFF.

This chain uses TRBV5-1 with TRBJ2-5; D ambiguous. CDR1 is SGHRS, CDR2 YFSETQ, per germline. The CDR3 runs 15 residues. Trimming removed 0 bases from V and 4 bases from J, with 13 bases in between. The CDR3 DNA reads TGCGCCAGCAGCTTGGAGGTTCCCAAGCGAGAGACCCAGTACTTC. Encoded protein: CASSLEVPKRETQYF.

The chain uses TRBV28 and TRBJ2-7, with D possibly being TRBD1 (5 bases). The CDR3 consists of 14 residues. The V and J ends lost 5 bases and 2 bases respectively, with 13 bases between them. Germline V CDR1 and CDR2: MDHEN, SYDVKM. In DNA, the CDR3 is TGTGCCAGCAGTCCCCCAGGGTTGGCCTACGAGCAGTACTTC. Its translation: CASSPPGLAYEQYF.

V is TRBV4-2 and J is TRBJ2-1; perhaps TRBD2 as D (6 bases). Germline V lookup: CDR1 LGHNA, CDR2 YNFKEQ. The CDR3 spans 13 residues. V lost 10 bases and J lost 5, with 15 bases in between. In DNA form, the CDR3 reads TGTGCCACAAGGAGCGGGCGGGACAATGAGCAGTTCTTC. This gives the protein CATRSGRDNEQFF.

The chain is built from TRBV5-6 and TRBJ2-1, with 7 bases matching TRBD2. CDR1 and CDR2 (germline): SGHDT, YYEEEE. V shed 0 bases, J shed 5 bases, and the junction held 8 bases outside the gene matches. This CDR3 is built from 16 residues. CDR3 amino acids: CASSLGGSGPHNEQFF. CDR3 nucleotides: TGTGCCAGCAGCTTGGGGGGTAGCGGGCCTCACAATGAGCAGTTCTTC.

The chain uses TRBV15 and TRBJ2-1, with 7 nucleotides matching TRBD1. Germline CDR1 and CDR2: LNHNV and YYDKDF (reference sequence). After removal of 0 bases from V and 8 bases from J, the junction contained 10 bases not matched to a gene. The CDR3 runs 16 residues. The CDR3: CATSRDATGWVHEQFF. CDR3 DNA: TGTGCCACCAGCAGAGATGCGACAGGGTGGGTACATGAGCAGTTCTTC.

The chain recombines TRBV4-1 with TRBJ2-3, with 7 bases aligning to TRBD2. Germline trimming cut 4 bases from V and 3 bases from J; bases unmatched to any gene: 13. Germline V gene lookup returns CDR1 MGHRA and CDR2 YSYEKL. The CDR3 extends over 17 amino acids. CDR3 in amino acids: CASSPALAGVGTDTQYF. DNA of the CDR3: TGCGCCAGCAGCCCGGCTTTGGCGGGAGTAGGGACAGATACGCAGTATTTT.